Listed here are 20 T cell receptor beta chains from one sample, sequenced in a study of low-dose radiotherapy and immunotherapy resistance in tumors. With TRAV- and TRBV-specific primers, first-strand cDNA was made, covering the alpha and beta chains. The PCR that amplified TCRs ran for approximately 20 cycles, relying on a constant-region primer and a V-primer adapter. MiXCR was run by TCRdb on the reads, yielding one entry per CDR3 protein. The repertoire consists of tens of thousands of distinct CDR3 sequences, with less than 30% occurring once and the leading ten covering 10%. Sample time point: after trial treatment. Treatment reported: LDRT plus nivolumab, ipilimumab, low-dose cyclophosphamide and aspirin (RACIN trial). This sample comprised PBMCs, obtained after low-dose radiotherapy plus immunotherapy. The source of these receptors is a male donor with prostate cancer.

This clonotype was seen repeatedly, ten times or more. The CDR3 DNA reads as TGTGCCAGCAGCCTATCAACCAGGAATTCACCCCTCCACTTT. Its protein is CASSLSTRNSPLHF. The chain couples TRBV14 to TRBJ1-6; D is uncertain. Germline assignment: CDR1 SGHDN and CDR2 FVKESK. This CDR3 is 14 amino acids long. V was clipped by 4 bases and J by 7 bases, with 11 bases between them.

This clonotype is medium-sized. The genes are TRBV28 and TRBJ1-1, with TRBD1 matching 7 bases. V lost 6 bases and J lost 0; bases outside the gene matches: 7. The germline gives CDR1 MDHEN, CDR2 SYDVKM. This CDR3 spans 15 amino acids. The CDR3 here is CASSTQGTLNTEAFF. The DNA of the CDR3 is TGTGCCAGCAGCACACAGGGGACCCTGAACACTGAAGCTTTCTTT.

This clonotype was seen at least ten times. For the CDR3, the DNA is TGTGCCAGCAGCTTAGATCATAATATGGAAGCTTTCTTT. Protein sequence: CASSLDHNMEAFF. The chain uses TRBV11-2 and TRBJ1-1; D is ambiguous. Germline CDR1 SGHAT, CDR2 FQNNGV. Trimming removed 0 bases from V and 8 bases from J, with 10 bases in between. The length of the CDR3 is 13 residues.

Remarks on this clonotype: Germline and junction disagree at one end, which may indicate a read error. V usage is TRBV5-1 and J usage is TRBJ2-7; possible D gene TRBD1, 5 bases. Germline V lookup: CDR1 SGHRS, CDR2 YFSETQ. The CDR3 consists of 15 residues. The DNA of the CDR3 is TGCGCCAGCAGCTTGGGGCAGGGAAGATCCCACGAGCAGTATTTC. Its translation: CASSLGQGRSHEQYF.

This clonotype was observed many times. V and J are TRBV7-2 and TRBJ1-3; 11 bases fit TRBD1. After removal of 1 base from V and 2 bases from J, the junction contained 1 base not matched to a gene. Germline V CDR1 and CDR2: SGHTA, FQGNSA. This CDR3 region has 16 residues. In DNA, the CDR3 is TGTGCCAGCAGCTTAGTGGACAGGGGGCCTGGAAACACCATATATTTT. Its protein product is CASSLVDRGPGNTIYF.

Notes on this clonotype: The DNA is left out, because the CDR3 cannot be placed on it with certainty; the CDR3 is given as TCRdb lists it. The rearrangement uses TRBV5-4 and TRBJ2-2; whether TRBD1, the table's D call, matches the DNA was not checked. The CDR3 has 17 residues if both end residues are counted. From germline, CDR1 is SGHNT and CDR2 YYREEE (reference sequence). CDR3 amino acids: CASSSRRGGGSGELFFF.

This clonotype was counted many times. The chain links TRBV15 to TRBJ2-1, with D possibly TRBD1 on 6 matching bases. Germline CDR1 LNHNV, CDR2 YYDKDF (reference sequence). This CDR3 is 14 amino acids long. V dropped 4 bases and J dropped 1 base, with 8 bases sitting between them. CDR3 sequence: CATSKQGSYNEQFF. In nucleotides, the CDR3 is TGTGCCACCAGCAAACAGGGATCCTACAATGAGCAGTTCTTC. Based on the CDR3 plus reference TRBV15 and TRBJ2-1, the full variable domain is DAMVIQNPRYQVTQFGKPVTLSCSQTLNHNVMYWYQQKSSQAPKLLFHYYDKDFNNEADTPDNFQSRRPNTSFCFLDIRSPGLGDTAMYLCATSKQGSYNEQFFGPGTRLTVL.

In the case of this clonotype: It differs at one base from a far larger clone, so likely a read error. The chain uses TRBV5-1 and TRBJ2-7; 10 bases are shared with TRBD2. Germline CDR1 and CDR2: SGHRS and YFSETQ. The CDR3 loop spans 16 amino acids. CDR3 coding DNA: TGTCCCAGCAGCGTGGCTAGCGGGAGACCTTTCTACGAGCAGTACTTC. It encodes CPSSVASGRPFYEQYF.

By its share, this clonotype is medium-sized (0.01 to 0.1%). The rearrangement joins TRBV28 to TRBJ1-4; D is perhaps TRBD1 (5 bases). Deletions cut 8 bases from V and 1 base from J, with 11 bases between. The CDR3 consists of 14 residues. In germline, CDR1 is MDHEN, CDR2 SYDVKM. CDR3: CASYTGGTNEKLFF. The DNA of the CDR3 is TGTGCCAGCTACACGGGGGGAACTAATGAAAAACTGTTTTTT.

The V call is TRBV7-9, the J call TRBJ2-7, with TRBD1 matching 7 bases. Trimming took 5 bases from V and 6 from J; bases not matched to a gene: 13. The CDR3 runs 15 residues. Germline loops: CDR1 SEHNR, CDR2 FQNEAQ (reference sequence). CDR3 in amino acids: CASSARTPRGTEQYF. In DNA form, the CDR3 reads TGTGCCAGCAGCGCAAGGACCCCCAGGGGGACCGAGCAGTACTTC.

The chain joins TRBV11-2 to TRBJ2-7; possible D gene TRBD2, 6 bases. The CDR3 has 16 amino acids. V was clipped by 2 bases and J by 1 base, with 15 bases between them. In germline, CDR1 is SGHAT, CDR2 FQNNGV. CDR3 in amino acids: CASSLSTGLLSYEQYF. Written as DNA, the CDR3 is TGTGCCAGCAGCTTATCTACGGGACTCCTTTCCTACGAGCAGTACTTC.

The chain is built from TRBV23-1 and TRBJ1-1; D may be TRBD1 (5 bases). TRBV23-1 belongs to the ORF category, with a function that is uncertain. With 6 bases removed from V and 6 bases from J, the gap between germline ends came to 20 bases. The CDR3 runs to 15 residues. CDR3 bases: TGCGCCAGCAGCGTAAATTGGGGGGAGTACGCTGAAGCTTTCTTT. It encodes CASSVNWGEYAEAFF.

The J gene is TRBJ2-7, the V gene TRBV21-1; the table names TRBD2, a call not compared with the DNA. TRBV21-1 is an annotated pseudogene. The CDR3 is 15 amino acids. The CDR3 loop reads CASSSWTSGSCEQYF. In nucleotides, the CDR3 is TGTGCCAGCAGCAGCTGGACTAGCGGGAGCTGCGAGCAGTACTTC.

There are many counts of this clonotype. The chain carries TRBV29-1 and TRBJ1-2; tentative D call: TRBD1 (6 bases). Germline V lookup: CDR1 SQVTM, CDR2 ANQGSEA. V shed 4 bases and J shed 5 bases, with 14 bases lying between them. CDR3 size: 13 residues. The DNA of the CDR3 is TGCAGCGTTGCTAAGGGGGTCCCATATGGCTACACCTTC. This codes for CSVAKGVPYGYTF.

Concerning this clonotype: A read error is likely here: a far larger clone is one base away. The chain uses TRBV2 and TRBJ1-6; weak D call: TRBD1 (6 bases). Trimming left V 3 bases short and J 9 bases short, with 15 bases between. Per germline, CDR1 SNHLY and CDR2 FYNNEI. The CDR3 runs to 15 residues. The CDR3 coding sequence is TGTGCCAGCAGTGAGGGAATGGGGGCCAGTTCACCCCTCCACTTT. This translates into CASSEGMGASSPLHF.

On this clonotype: This likely came from a read error, as a far larger clone is one base away. The chain has TRBV7-3 and TRBJ2-4, with 9 positions matching TRBD2. Germline CDR1 is SGHTA and CDR2 is FQGTGA. The J segment lost 13 bases and the V segment lost 4 bases, leaving 14 bases of the junction unmatched. The length of the CDR3 is 15 residues. CDR3 DNA: TGTGCCAGCAGCTCATCGGGACTAGCCGACAATGAGCAGTACTTC. It codes for CASSSSGLADNEQYF.

Ten or more counts support this clonotype. The chain has TRBV14 and TRBJ2-5, with 13 bases aligning to TRBD2. V lost 5 bases to trimming and J lost 1 base; unmatched junction nucleotides: 7. The CDR3 consists of 17 residues. Looked up from germline, CDR1 is SGHDN and CDR2 is FVKESK. The CDR3 DNA reads as TGTGCCAGCAGCGCGAGGACTAGCGGGAGTCTCCAAGAGACCCAGTACTTC. Encoded protein: CASSARTSGSLQETQYF.

The chain employs TRBV9 and TRBJ2-1; a weak D match, TRBD2 (6 bases). This CDR3 region has 14 residues. V lost 0 bases and J 5 bases, leaving 9 bases between the germline ends. Germline V gene data show CDR1 as SGDLS and CDR2 as YYNGEE. The CDR3 here is CASSVDGRDNEQFF. The CDR3 nucleotides read TGTGCCAGCAGCGTAGACGGGAGAGACAATGAGCAGTTCTTC.

The genes are TRBV20-1 and TRBJ2-2; D unclear. Trimming pared 4 bases from V and 1 base from J, leaving 4 bases between. The length of the CDR3 is 12 residues. Germline lookup yields CDR1 DFQATT and CDR2 SNEGSKA (reference sequence). CDR3 residues: CSATENTGELFF. In nucleotides, the CDR3 is TGCAGTGCTACAGAGAACACCGGGGAGCTGTTTTTT.

The sample holds many counts of this clonotype. J is TRBJ1-1 and V is TRBV11-3; D gene unclear. V gave up 4 bases and J gave up 1 base, with 7 bases separating them. The CDR3 extends over 13 amino acids. CDR1 is SGHNT and CDR2 is YENEEA in the germline V gene. The DNA for the CDR3 is TGTGCCAGCAGCTCCCAGTCGAACACTGAAGCTTTCTTT. Protein: CASSSQSNTEAFF.